A selection of T cell receptor beta chains follows, all from one sample in a study of T-cell reconstitution after alpha-beta-depleted transplantation in children. MiXCR, run by TCRdb on the PCR reads, gives a single entry per CDR3 protein. The data show about 400,000 distinct CDR3 sequences, with roughly 21% seen just once and approximately 3.8% held by the top ten. This specimen consisted of PBMCs from the stem cell graft donor, obtained from the stem cell graft. All receptors derive from a human donor who donated a stem cell graft to a child with acute myeloid leukemia. Both conserved end residues are part of each CDR3. A D gene is named only where the DNA matches it firmly.

j_call d_call v_call cdr3_aa
TRBJ2-1 TRBD2 TRBV14 CASSQGGLAGGRSYNEQFF
TRBJ2-3 - TRBV12-3/TRBV12-4 CASSSGAGNTQYF
TRBJ2-7 - TRBV5-1 CASSPAFSSSYEQYF
TRBJ2-5 - TRBV5-6 CASSRTYQETQYF
TRBJ1-2 TRBD1 TRBV29-1 CSVSSRDSYGYTF
TRBJ2-7 - TRBV6-1 CASSLKKGPPYEQYF
TRBJ1-5 - TRBV20-1 CSASSGSQPQHF
TRBJ2-7 TRBD2 TRBV24-1 CATSDPGVAGSYEQYF
TRBJ2-7 - TRBV3-1 CASSQESSVNSGSYEQYF
TRBJ2-1 TRBD1 TRBV20-1 CGTETVGNEQFF